What follows are 22 T cell receptor beta chains derived from one specimen sequenced in a study of cytomegalovirus exposure and HLA in healthy donors. The PCR employed 60 Vbeta primers together with 13 Jbeta primers. Repertoires were generated with immunoSEQ multiplex PCR, while TCRdb's copy carries only in-frame clones and drops some. The sample's table shows about 200,000 clones. The sequenced material came from PBMCs. These receptors came from a young man in good health and CMV-seronegative.

The rearrangement uses TRBV5-1 and TRBJ2-7, with D possibly TRBD2 on 6 matching bases. CDR3 length: 19 amino acids. The germline V gene encodes CDR1 SGHRS and CDR2 YFSETQ. The ends were cut back, 2 bases at V and 0 bases at J, with 24 bases in the middle. CDR3 loop: CASSFSHGGGTDLSYEQYF. CDR3 nucleotide sequence: TGCGCCAGCAGCTTTTCCCACGGGGGTGGGACGGACCTCTCCTACGAGCAGTACTTC.

The V gene is TRBV4-1, the J gene TRBJ2-5; possible D gene TRBD2, 5 bases. The V end was cut by 2 bases, the J end by 4 bases, with 11 bases between. Germline CDR1 reads MGHRA; CDR2 reads YSYEKL. The CDR3 is made up of 14 amino acids. CDR3 amino acids: CASSQSRVGETQYF. CDR3 DNA: TGCGCCAGCAGCCAATCGAGGGTTGGAGAGACCCAGTACTTC.

This sequence joins TRBV7-2 and TRBJ2-5, with D unresolved. The DNA end favors TRBJ2-7, so the J call may be wrong. The CDR3 extends over 13 amino acids. CDR1 and CDR2 from the germline V gene are SGHTA and FQGNSA. CDR3 loop: CASSWRGSYEQYF. CDR3 nucleotides: TGTGCCAGCAGCTGGCGCGGTAGCTACGAGCAGTACTTC.

The chain uses TRBV10-1 and TRBJ2-1; 10 nucleotides line up with TRBD2. The CDR3 covers 16 residues. Germline values: CDR1 WNHNN, CDR2 SYGVQD (reference sequence). V dropped 8 bases and J dropped 2; count of bases not matched to a gene: 9. This CDR3 reads CASGEASGSAYNEQFF. CDR3 coding DNA: TGCGCCAGCGGGGAGGCTAGCGGGAGTGCCTACAATGAGCAGTTCTTC.

The chain has TRBV10-1 and TRBJ2-7, with unresolved D. The CDR3 sequence is 13 residues long. Deletions cut 0 bases from V and 1 base from J, with 4 bases between. CDR1 WNHNN and CDR2 SYGVQD come from the germline V gene (reference sequence). The CDR3 is CASSESGSYEQYF. DNA for the CDR3: TGCGCCAGCAGTGAGTCCGGGTCCTACGAGCAGTACTTC.

The chain employs TRBV7-9 and TRBJ1-2; 9 nucleotides line up with TRBD1. Trimming at V came to 0 bases and at J to 1 base, leaving 3 bases not matched to a gene. Germline V gives CDR1 SEHNR, CDR2 FQNEAQ (reference sequence). CDR3 length equals 16 residues. The CDR3 protein is CASSLAGTGHNYGYTF. The CDR3 coding sequence is TGTGCCAGCAGCTTAGCCGGGACAGGGCATAACTATGGCTACACCTTC.

This rearrangement joins TRBV10-2 to TRBJ2-7, with D tentatively TRBD1 (6 bases). Per germline, CDR1 WSHSY and CDR2 SAAADI. Trimming took 6 bases from V and 2 from J, leaving 17 bases between them. The CDR3 is 15 residues long. CDR3 nucleotide sequence: TGCGCCAGCAGAGACCAGGGGATTGGGACCTACGAGCAGTACTTC. As protein: CASRDQGIGTYEQYF.

The V and J genes are TRBV10-1 and TRBJ2-5; D gene uncertain. The CDR3 sequence is 15 residues long. Trimming took 6 bases from V and 5 from J, leaving 19 bases between them. The germline V gene encodes CDR1 WNHNN and CDR2 SYGVQD (reference sequence). The CDR3 DNA reads TGCGCCAGCAGCTCCGTAGGCCCAGGCAGGGAGACCCAGTACTTC. Encoded protein: CASSSVGPGRETQYF.

The genes are TRBV19 and TRBJ1-5; 11 bases line up with TRBD1. The CDR3 is 14 residues long. Germline CDR1 reads LNHDA; CDR2 reads SQIVND (reference sequence). With V trimmed by 6 bases and J by 6 bases, 4 bases remained unmatched. The CDR3 protein is CASSSGTGGQPQHF. CDR3 sequence (DNA): TGTGCCAGTAGCTCCGGGACAGGGGGTCAGCCCCAGCATTTT.

The chain combines TRBV19 with TRBJ2-3; TRBD2 matches 8 bases. V shed 6 bases, J shed 1 base, and the junction held 0 bases outside the gene matches. The CDR3 has 13 amino acids. The V gene's germline CDR1 is LNHDA and CDR2 SQIVND (reference sequence). The CDR3 protein is CASRTSGTDTQYF. The DNA of the CDR3 is TGTGCCAGTAGGACTAGCGGCACAGATACGCAGTATTTT.

The chain links TRBV5-8 to TRBJ2-1; 9 nucleotides align to TRBD1. The CDR3 totals 15 residues. With V trimmed by 0 bases and J by 6 bases, 4 bases remained unmatched. Germline V gene lookup returns CDR1 SGHTS and CDR2 YDEGEE. This chain's CDR3 is CASSLGDRAGNEQFF. The CDR3, as DNA: TGTGCCAGCAGCTTGGGGGACAGGGCCGGCAATGAGCAGTTCTTC.

The chain employs TRBV19 and TRBJ2-3, with 14 nucleotides matching TRBD2. The junction had 6 bases not matched to a gene; V was cut back by 2 bases and J by 2 bases. This CDR3 is built from 18 residues. Germline CDR1 is LNHDA and CDR2 is SQIVND (reference sequence). The CDR3 DNA is TGTGCCAGTAGTATAAGACTAGCGGGAGGGTCTAACACAGATACGCAGTATTTT. This encodes CASSIRLAGGSNTDTQYF.

The gene calls are TRBV6-1 and TRBJ2-6, with a tentative D call TRBD1 (6 bases). Looked up from germline, CDR1 is MNHNS and CDR2 is SASEGT. This CDR3 has 17 residues. V gave up 4 bases and J gave up 0 bases, with 13 bases separating them. CDR3 coding DNA: TGTGCCAGCAGTGTATCAGGGGCCAACTCTGGGGCCAACGTCCTGACTTTC. Translated, it gives CASSVSGANSGANVLTF.

The chain couples TRBV10-3 to TRBJ2-2; D might be TRBD1 (5 bases). The germline V gene has CDR1 ENHRY and CDR2 SYGVKD. V lost 11 bases and J 3 bases, leaving 19 bases between the germline ends. The CDR3 totals 15 residues. The CDR3: CAVRKQGLDTGELFF. CDR3 nucleotides: TGTGCCGTTCGGAAGCAGGGCCTGGACACCGGGGAGCTGTTTTTT.

The V gene is TRBV19, the J gene TRBJ2-7, with TRBD1 matching over 8 bases. Germline V lookup: CDR1 LNHDA, CDR2 SQIVND (reference sequence). The CDR3 is 14 amino acids. Unmatched junction bases numbered 12, after V lost 7 bases and J lost 7 bases. CDR3 nucleotides: TGTGCCAGTATTCCCGGGACAGGATCGCGAGAGCAGTACTTC. This translates into CASIPGTGSREQYF.

The chain uses TRBV7-2 and TRBJ1-2; 8 bases line up with TRBD1. V shed 4 bases, J shed 4 bases, and the junction held 5 bases outside the gene matches. The CDR3 has 14 amino acids. CDR1 is SGHTA, CDR2 FQGNSA, per germline. CDR3 sequence (DNA): TGTGCCAGCAGCTCCACAGGGGGTAGCTATGGCTACACCTTC. This gives the protein CASSSTGGSYGYTF.

The chain couples TRBV6-1 to TRBJ1-5, with 11 bases matching TRBD1. The CDR3 covers 15 residues. V was pared by 5 bases and J by 3 bases, with 3 bases of the junction left unmatched. In germline, CDR1 is MNHNS, CDR2 SASEGT. In DNA form, the CDR3 reads TGTGCCAGCAGTTCGGACAGGGGGCCCAATCAGCCCCAGCATTTT. The encoded protein is CASSSDRGPNQPQHF.

The chain recombines TRBV11-2 with TRBJ1-1; D possibly corresponds to TRBD1 (5 bases). V was trimmed by 5 bases and J by 0 bases, leaving 10 bases between them. The CDR3 spans 14 residues. From germline, CDR1 is SGHAT and CDR2 FQNNGV. CDR3 protein: CASSPQGLNTEAFF. CDR3 sequence (DNA): TGTGCCAGCAGCCCTCAGGGTCTGAACACTGAAGCTTTCTTT.

This chain joins TRBV5-1 and TRBJ2-7, with a possible D match to TRBD2 (5 bases). CDR1 is SGHRS and CDR2 is YFSETQ in the germline V gene. V lost 4 bases to trimming and J lost 4 bases, with 12 bases between them. The CDR3 extends over 13 amino acids. The CDR3 DNA is TGCGCCAGCAGCCCCCTCGGGATGTACGAGCAGTACTTC. This encodes CASSPLGMYEQYF.

The chain combines TRBV6-6 with TRBJ1-2, with TRBD1 as a possible D gene (5 bases). Per the germline V gene, CDR1 is MNHNY and CDR2 is SVGAGI (reference sequence). The CDR3 consists of 13 residues. Trimming left V 7 bases short and J 4 bases short, with 13 bases between. Here the CDR3 reads CASNMDGGYGYTF. The CDR3 DNA follows: TGTGCCAGCAACATGGACGGGGGCTATGGCTACACCTTC.

The rearrangement links TRBV19 to TRBJ1-5; 10 bases align to TRBD1. Trimming cost V 10 bases and J 3 bases; bases outside gene matches: 9. This CDR3 is 15 amino acids long. Germline V lookup: CDR1 LNHDA, CDR2 SQIVND (reference sequence). This CDR3 is CAISTGGHANQPQHF. DNA of the CDR3: TGTGCCATCTCGACAGGGGGCCATGCCAATCAGCCCCAGCATTTT.

This chain links TRBV7-9 with TRBJ2-2; the D gene is possibly TRBD2 (5 bases). V was clipped by 7 bases and J by 0 bases, with 15 bases between them. Germline lookup yields CDR1 SEHNR and CDR2 FQNEAQ (reference sequence). The length of the CDR3 is 16 residues. The CDR3 reads CASTQAGYTNTGELFF. CDR3 DNA sequence: TGTGCCAGCACCCAGGCGGGCTATACGAACACCGGGGAGCTGTTTTTT.